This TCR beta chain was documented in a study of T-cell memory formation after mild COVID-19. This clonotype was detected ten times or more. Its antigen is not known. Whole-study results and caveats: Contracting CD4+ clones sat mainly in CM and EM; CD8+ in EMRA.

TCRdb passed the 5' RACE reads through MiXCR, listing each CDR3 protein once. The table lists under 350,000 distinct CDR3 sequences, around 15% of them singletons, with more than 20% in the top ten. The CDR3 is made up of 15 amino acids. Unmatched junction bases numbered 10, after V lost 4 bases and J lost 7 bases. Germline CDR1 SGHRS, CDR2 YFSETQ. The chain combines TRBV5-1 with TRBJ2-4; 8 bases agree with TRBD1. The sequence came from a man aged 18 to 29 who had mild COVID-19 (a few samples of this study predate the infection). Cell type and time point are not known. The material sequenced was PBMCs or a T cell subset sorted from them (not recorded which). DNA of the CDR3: TGCGCCAGCAGCGGGGGACAGGCCGAAGTGAACATTCAGTACTTC. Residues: CASSGGQAEVNIQYF.